One and the same sample provided the 8 T cell receptor beta chains below, sequenced in a study of T cells in women clearing cervical HPV infection. Profiled with immunoSEQ multiplex PCR; TCRdb holds only in-frame clones, not every one. Recorded for this sample: roughly 32,000 clones. Source material: blood buffy coat. The receptors originated from a woman aged 18 to 75 with a cervical HPV16 infection that either progressed to CIN3+ or cleared (not recorded which).

Regarding this clone: The read comes to an end 3 residues before the CDR3 does, leaving the germline J gene to fill in the end. The V and J genes are TRBV2 and TRBJ2-2; the D gene is possibly TRBD1 (7 bases). Germline loops: CDR1 SNHLY, CDR2 FYNNEI. The CDR3 is 15 residues long. The sequenced CDR3 bases are TGTGCCAGCACCGGAAGGGCAGGGGGAGGTGAAAAG. Translation gives CASTGRAGGGEK. The full CDR3 protein reads CASTGRAGGGEKLFF.

Remarks on this clone: Read data end 3 residues before the CDR3 end; the end is taken from the germline J gene. The rearrangement uses TRBV6-1 and TRBJ2-5, with D possibly TRBD2 on 6 matching bases. This CDR3 contains 16 residues. Germline V gene data show CDR1 as MNHNS and CDR2 as SASEGT. V was clipped by 2 bases and J by 2 bases, with 15 bases between them. Incomplete CDR3 DNA: TGTGCCAGCAGTGAAATGGGCGGGGTGGGGCAAGAGACC. The encoded protein is CASSEMGGVGQET. The entire CDR3 protein reads CASSEMGGVGQETQYF.

Concerning this clone: The read stops 3 residues short of the end of the CDR3; the missing end is completed from the germline J gene. The J gene is TRBJ2-7, the V gene TRBV28, with 8 bases matching TRBD1. Looked up from germline, CDR1 is MDHEN and CDR2 is SYDVKM. The V and J ends lost 7 bases and 5 bases, in that order; junction bases with no gene match: 13. This CDR3 spans 15 amino acids. CDR3: CASKVQGAVSDEQYF. Incomplete CDR3 DNA: TGTGCCAGCAAGGTCCAGGGGGCTGTGTCTGACGAG.

Concerning this clone itself: The read terminates 3 residues ahead of where the CDR3 ends, so the germline J gene completes it. The V gene is TRBV7-9, the J gene TRBJ2-5, with D tentatively TRBD2 (5 bases). The CDR3 is made up of 15 amino acids. The ends were cut back, 5 bases at V and 5 bases at J, with 18 bases in the middle. Germline V gives CDR1 SEHNR, CDR2 FQNEAQ (reference sequence). The part of the CDR3 DNA that was read is TGTGCCAGCAGCCCCCCCGCTGGGCGGGCGGAGACC. Translating gives CASSPPAGRAET. The full CDR3 sequence reads CASSPPAGRAETQYF.

For this clone: The read is 3 residues too short to cover the CDR3 end, so that end is filled in from the germline J gene. This chain connects TRBV7-2 to TRBJ1-2; D perhaps matches TRBD1 (5 bases). Germline-derived CDR1 and CDR2 are SGHTA and FQGNSA. The CDR3 runs 13 residues. Incomplete CDR3 DNA: TGTGCCAGCAGCCCCCAATCCGACAGTGAC. Its translation is CASSPQSDSD. The whole CDR3 is CASSPQSDSDYTF.

The CDR3 here is CASSFLAGAPGNEQFF. Incomplete CDR3 DNA: TGCGCCAGCAGCTTTTTAGCGGGAGCACCTGGCAATGAG. This chain links TRBV5-1 with TRBJ2-1; 9 bases map to TRBD2. From the germline J gene comes the end of the CDR3, since the read stops 3 residues before it. The CDR3 is 16 residues long. The ends lost 2 bases at V and 6 bases at J; junction bases unmatched: 9. CDR1 and CDR2 from the germline V gene are SGHRS and YFSETQ. The whole variable domain, filled in from reference TRBV5-1 and TRBJ2-1, reads KAGVTQTPRYLIKTRGQQVTLSCSPISGHRSVSWYQQTPGQGLQFLFEYFSETQRNKGNFPGRFSGRQFSNSRSEMNVSTLELGDSALYLCASSFLAGAPGNEQFFGPGTRLTVL.

Concerning this clone itself: The read halts 3 residues ahead of the CDR3 end, with the missing end drawn from the germline J gene. This chain links TRBV10-3 with TRBJ2-7, with unresolved D. V dropped 3 bases and J dropped 2 bases, with 8 bases sitting between them. Germline V gives CDR1 ENHRY, CDR2 SYGVKD. CDR3 size: 13 residues. CDR3 DNA, as far as it was read: TGTGCCATCAGTGACCCACAAACCTACGAG. Encoded protein: CAISDPQTYE. The whole CDR3 is CAISDPQTYEQYF.

For this clone: Sequencing ends 3 residues short of the CDR3 end; the germline J gene provides the rest. The J gene is TRBJ1-2, the V gene TRBV29-1, with D perhaps TRBD1 (6 bases). Trimming cost V 6 bases and J 1 base, with 9 bases left between them. The CDR3 is made up of 12 amino acids. Germline CDR1 is SQVTM and CDR2 is ANQGSEA. CDR3 residues: CSVDSLNYGYTF. The CDR3 bases that were read are TGCAGCGTGGACAGCCTTAACTATGGC. Full variable domain (remainder filled in from reference TRBV29-1 and TRBJ1-2): SAVISQKPSRDICQRGTSLTIQCQVDSQVTMMFWYRQQPGQSLTLIATANQGSEATYESGFVIDKFPISRPNLTFSTLTVSNMSPEDSSIYLCSVDSLNYGYTFGSGTRLTVV.